This T cell receptor beta chain is drawn from a study of cytomegalovirus exposure and HLA in healthy donors. The donors were part of the validation cohort of fewer than 150 subjects. That cohort was separate from the first cohort, which comprised 666 subjects. Generated by immunoSEQ multiplex PCR, the TCRdb table keeps only in-frame clones and is missing some. The sample carries hundreds of thousands of clones, roughly 84% recorded once. V lost 1 base to trimming and J lost 3 bases; unmatched junction nucleotides: 9. The CDR3 contains 17 residues. The V gene's germline CDR1 is SGHDT and CDR2 YYEEEE. Sequenced: PBMCs. The sequence was obtained from a woman aged 18-30 years in good health and CMV-seropositive. The V call is TRBV5-6, the J call TRBJ2-1; 8 nucleotides line up with TRBD1. This chain's CDR3 is CASSLFIQDRVYNEQFF. The CDR3 DNA sequence: TGTGCCAGCAGCTTGTTCATCCAGGACAGGGTCTACAATGAGCAGTTCTTC.